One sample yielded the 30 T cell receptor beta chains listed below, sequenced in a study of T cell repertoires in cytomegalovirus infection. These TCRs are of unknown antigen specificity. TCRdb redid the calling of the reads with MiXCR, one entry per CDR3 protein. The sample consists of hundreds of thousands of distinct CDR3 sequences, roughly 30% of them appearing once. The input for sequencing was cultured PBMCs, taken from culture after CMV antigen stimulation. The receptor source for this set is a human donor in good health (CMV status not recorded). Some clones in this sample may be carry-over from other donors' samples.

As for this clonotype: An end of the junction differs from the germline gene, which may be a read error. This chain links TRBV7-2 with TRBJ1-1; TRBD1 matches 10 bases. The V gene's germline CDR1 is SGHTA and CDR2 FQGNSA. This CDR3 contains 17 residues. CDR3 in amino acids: CASSTSQTGGRNTEALF. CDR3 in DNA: TGTGCCAGCAGCACAAGCCAGACAGGGGGCAGGAACACTGAAGCTTTGTTT.

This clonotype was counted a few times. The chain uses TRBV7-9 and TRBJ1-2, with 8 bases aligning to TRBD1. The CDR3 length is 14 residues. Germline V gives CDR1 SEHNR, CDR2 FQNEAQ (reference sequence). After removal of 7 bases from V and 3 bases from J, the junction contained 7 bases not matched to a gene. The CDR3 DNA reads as TGTGCCAGCACCAGGACAGGGCAATACTATGGCTACACCTTC. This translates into CASTRTGQYYGYTF.

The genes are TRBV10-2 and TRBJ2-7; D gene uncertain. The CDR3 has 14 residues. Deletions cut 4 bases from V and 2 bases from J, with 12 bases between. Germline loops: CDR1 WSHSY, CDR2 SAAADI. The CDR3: CASSARDPPYEQYF. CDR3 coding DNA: TGCGCCAGCAGTGCACGCGATCCGCCCTACGAGCAGTACTTC.

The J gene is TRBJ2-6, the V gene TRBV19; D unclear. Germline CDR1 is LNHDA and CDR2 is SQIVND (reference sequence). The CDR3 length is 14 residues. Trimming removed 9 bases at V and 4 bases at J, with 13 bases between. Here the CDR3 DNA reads TGTGCCAGCAACAACCTACAGGGGGCCAACGTCCTGACTTTC. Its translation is CASNNLQGANVLTF.

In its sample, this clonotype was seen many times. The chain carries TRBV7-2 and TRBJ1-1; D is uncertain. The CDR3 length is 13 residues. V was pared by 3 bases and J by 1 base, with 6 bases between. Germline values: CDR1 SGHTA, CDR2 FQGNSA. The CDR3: CASSLLSNTEAFF. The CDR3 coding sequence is TGTGCCAGCAGCTTGTTATCGAACACTGAAGCTTTCTTT.

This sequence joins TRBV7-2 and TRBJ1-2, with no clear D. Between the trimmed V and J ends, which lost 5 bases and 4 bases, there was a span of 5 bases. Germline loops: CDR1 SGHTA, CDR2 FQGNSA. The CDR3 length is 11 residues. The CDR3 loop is CASSPTYGYTF. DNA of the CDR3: TGTGCCAGCAGCCCCACCTATGGCTACACCTTC.

The chain's CDR3 is CASRPGQMAYEQYF. For the CDR3, the DNA is TGTGCCAGCAGACCGGGACAGATGGCCTACGAGCAGTACTTC. The chain joins TRBV6-2 or TRBV6-3 to TRBJ2-7; 7 nucleotides align to TRBD1. This CDR3 is built from 14 residues. With V trimmed by 6 bases and J by 2 bases, 7 bases remained unmatched. Germline assignment: CDR1 MNHEY and CDR2 SVGEGT.

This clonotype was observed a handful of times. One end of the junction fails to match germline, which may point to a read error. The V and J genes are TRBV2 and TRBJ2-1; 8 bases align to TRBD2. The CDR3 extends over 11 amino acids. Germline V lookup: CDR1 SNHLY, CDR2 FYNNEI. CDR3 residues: CASSSGTSPYF. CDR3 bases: TGTGCCAGCAGTTCCGGGACTAGTCCATACTTC.

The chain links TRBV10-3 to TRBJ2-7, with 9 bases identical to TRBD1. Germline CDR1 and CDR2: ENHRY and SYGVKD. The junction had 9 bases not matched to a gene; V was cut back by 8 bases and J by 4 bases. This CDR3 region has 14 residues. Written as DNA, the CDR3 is TGTGCCATCGCTGAACAGGGGGCGCGATACGAGCAGTACTTC. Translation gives CAIAEQGARYEQYF.

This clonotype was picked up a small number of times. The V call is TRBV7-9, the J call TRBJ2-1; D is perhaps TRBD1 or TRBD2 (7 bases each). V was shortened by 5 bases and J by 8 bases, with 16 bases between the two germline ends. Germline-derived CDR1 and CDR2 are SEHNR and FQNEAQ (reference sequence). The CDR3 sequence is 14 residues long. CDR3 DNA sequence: TGTGCCAGCAGCCTAACGGCAGGGGGGGATGAGCAGTTCTTC. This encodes CASSLTAGGDEQFF.

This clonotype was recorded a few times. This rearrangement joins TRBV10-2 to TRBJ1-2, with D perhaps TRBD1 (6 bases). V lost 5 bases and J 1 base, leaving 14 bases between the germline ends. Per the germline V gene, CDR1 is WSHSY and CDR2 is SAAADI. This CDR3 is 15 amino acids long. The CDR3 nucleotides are TGCGCCAGCAGTTCCGACAGGCGGGATAACTATGGCTACACCTTC. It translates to CASSSDRRDNYGYTF.

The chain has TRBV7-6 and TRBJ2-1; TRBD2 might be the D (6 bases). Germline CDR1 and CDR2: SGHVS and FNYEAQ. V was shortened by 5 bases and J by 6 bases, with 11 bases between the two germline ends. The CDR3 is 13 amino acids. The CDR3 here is CASSETGSNEQFF. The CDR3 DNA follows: TGTGCCAGCAGCGAAACCGGGAGCAATGAGCAGTTCTTC.

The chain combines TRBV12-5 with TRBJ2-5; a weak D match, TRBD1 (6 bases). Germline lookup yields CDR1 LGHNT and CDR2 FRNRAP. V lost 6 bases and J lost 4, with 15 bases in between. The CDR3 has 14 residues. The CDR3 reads CASGSHREPETQYF. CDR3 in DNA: TGTGCTAGTGGGTCCCACAGGGAACCAGAGACCCAGTACTTC.

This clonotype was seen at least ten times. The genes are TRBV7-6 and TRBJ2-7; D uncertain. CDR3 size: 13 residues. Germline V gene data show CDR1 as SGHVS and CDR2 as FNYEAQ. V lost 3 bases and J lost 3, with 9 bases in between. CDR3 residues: CASSLGNNYEQYF. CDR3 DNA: TGTGCCAGCAGCTTGGGGAACAACTACGAGCAGTACTTC.

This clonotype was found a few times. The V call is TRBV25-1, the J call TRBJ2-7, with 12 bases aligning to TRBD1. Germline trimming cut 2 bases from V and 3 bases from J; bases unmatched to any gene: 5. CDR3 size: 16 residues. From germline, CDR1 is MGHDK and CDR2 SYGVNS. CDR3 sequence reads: CASSEPGDRGLYEQYF. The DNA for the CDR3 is TGTGCCAGCAGTGAACCCGGGGACAGGGGGCTCTACGAGCAGTACTTC.

The chain's CDR3 is CASSHWRGNQPQHF. CDR3 DNA sequence: TGTGCCAGCAGCCATTGGAGGGGAAATCAGCCCCAGCATTTT. V gene TRBV14 combines with J gene TRBJ1-5; possibly TRBD1 for D (5 bases). CDR1 SGHDN and CDR2 FVKESK come from the germline V gene. CDR3 length equals 14 residues. Trimming pared 3 bases from V and 4 bases from J, leaving 10 bases between.

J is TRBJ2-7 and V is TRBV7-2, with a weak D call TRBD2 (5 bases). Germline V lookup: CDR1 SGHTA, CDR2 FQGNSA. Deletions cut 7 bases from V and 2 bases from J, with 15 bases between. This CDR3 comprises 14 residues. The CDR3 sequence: CASTLRGGTYEQYF. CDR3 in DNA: TGTGCCAGCACCCTCCGGGGTGGGACCTACGAGCAGTACTTC.

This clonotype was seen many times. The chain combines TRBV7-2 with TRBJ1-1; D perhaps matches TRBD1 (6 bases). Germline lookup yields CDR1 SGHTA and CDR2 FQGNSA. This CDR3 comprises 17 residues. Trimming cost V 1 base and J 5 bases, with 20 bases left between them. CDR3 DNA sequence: TGTGCCAGCAGCTTAGAGGGGGGACGGGTCTGGGGAACTGAAGCTTTCTTT. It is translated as CASSLEGGRVWGTEAFF.

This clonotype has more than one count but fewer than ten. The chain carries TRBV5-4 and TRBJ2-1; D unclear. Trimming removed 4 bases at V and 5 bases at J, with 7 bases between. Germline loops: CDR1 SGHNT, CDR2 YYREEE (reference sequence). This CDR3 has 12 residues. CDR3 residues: CASSQSNNEQFF. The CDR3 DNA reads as TGTGCCAGCAGCCAGTCCAACAATGAGCAGTTCTTC.

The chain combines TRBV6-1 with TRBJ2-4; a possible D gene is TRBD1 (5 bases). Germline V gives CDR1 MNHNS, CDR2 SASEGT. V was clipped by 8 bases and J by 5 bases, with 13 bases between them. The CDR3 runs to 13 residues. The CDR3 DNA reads TGTGCCAGCGGCCGGACACAAGAAAACATTCAGTACTTC. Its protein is CASGRTQENIQYF.

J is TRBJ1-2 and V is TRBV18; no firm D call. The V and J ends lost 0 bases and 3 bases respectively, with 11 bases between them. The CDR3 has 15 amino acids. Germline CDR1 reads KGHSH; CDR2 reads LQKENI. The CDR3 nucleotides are TGTGCCAGCTCACCACCGGAGCTTGTTTACTATGGCTACACCTTC. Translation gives CASSPPELVYYGYTF. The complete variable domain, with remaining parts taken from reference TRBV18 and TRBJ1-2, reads NAGVMQNPRHLVRRRGQEARLRCSPMKGHSHVYWYRQLPEEGLKFMVYLQKENIIDESGMPKERFSAEFPKEGPSILRIQQVVRGDSAAYFCASSPPELVYYGYTFGSGTRLTVV.

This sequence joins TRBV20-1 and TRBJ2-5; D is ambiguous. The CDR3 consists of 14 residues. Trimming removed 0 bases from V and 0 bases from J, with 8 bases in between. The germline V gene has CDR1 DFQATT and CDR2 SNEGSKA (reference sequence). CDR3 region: CSAREAADQETQYF. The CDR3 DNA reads TGCAGTGCTAGAGAGGCAGCCGACCAAGAGACCCAGTACTTC.

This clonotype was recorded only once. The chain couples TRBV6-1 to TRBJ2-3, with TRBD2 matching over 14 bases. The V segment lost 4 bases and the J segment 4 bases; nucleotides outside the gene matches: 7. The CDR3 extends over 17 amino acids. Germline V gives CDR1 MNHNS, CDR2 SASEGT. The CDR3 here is CASSAGLAGGRADTQYF. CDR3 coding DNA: TGTGCCAGCAGTGCCGGACTAGCGGGGGGCCGGGCAGATACGCAGTATTTT.

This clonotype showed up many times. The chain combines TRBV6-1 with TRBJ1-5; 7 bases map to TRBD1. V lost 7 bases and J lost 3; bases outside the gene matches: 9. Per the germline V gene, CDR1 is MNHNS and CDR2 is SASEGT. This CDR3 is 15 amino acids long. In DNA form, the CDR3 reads TGTGCCAGCACCCGCCTGGGACAGAACAATCAGCCCCAGCATTTT. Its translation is CASTRLGQNNQPQHF.

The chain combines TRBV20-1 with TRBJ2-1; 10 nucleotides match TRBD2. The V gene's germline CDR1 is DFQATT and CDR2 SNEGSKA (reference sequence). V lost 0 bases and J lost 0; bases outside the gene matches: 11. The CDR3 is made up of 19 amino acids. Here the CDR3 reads CSARDSQGLATSSYNEQFF. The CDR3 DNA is TGCAGTGCTAGAGATAGTCAGGGACTAGCGACTAGCTCCTACAATGAGCAGTTCTTC.

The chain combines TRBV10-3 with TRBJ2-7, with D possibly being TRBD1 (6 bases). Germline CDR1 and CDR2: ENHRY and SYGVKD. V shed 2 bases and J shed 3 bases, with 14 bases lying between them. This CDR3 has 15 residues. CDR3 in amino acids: CAISEQAGVGYEQYF. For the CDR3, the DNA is TGTGCCATCAGTGAGCAGGCAGGGGTAGGCTACGAGCAGTACTTC.

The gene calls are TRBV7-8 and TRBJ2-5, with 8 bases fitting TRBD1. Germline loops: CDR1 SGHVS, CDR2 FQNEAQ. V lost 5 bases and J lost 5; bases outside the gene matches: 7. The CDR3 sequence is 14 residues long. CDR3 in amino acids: CASSGRTGWETQYF. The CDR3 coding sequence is TGTGCCAGCAGCGGCAGGACAGGGTGGGAGACCCAGTACTTC.

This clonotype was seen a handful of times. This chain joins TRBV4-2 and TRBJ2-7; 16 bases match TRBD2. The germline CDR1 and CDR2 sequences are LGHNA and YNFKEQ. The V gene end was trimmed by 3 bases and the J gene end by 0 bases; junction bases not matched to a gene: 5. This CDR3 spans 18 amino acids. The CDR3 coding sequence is TGTGCCAGCAGCCAGGGACTAGCGGGGGGGAACCCCTCCTACGAGCAGTACTTC. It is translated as CASSQGLAGGNPSYEQYF.

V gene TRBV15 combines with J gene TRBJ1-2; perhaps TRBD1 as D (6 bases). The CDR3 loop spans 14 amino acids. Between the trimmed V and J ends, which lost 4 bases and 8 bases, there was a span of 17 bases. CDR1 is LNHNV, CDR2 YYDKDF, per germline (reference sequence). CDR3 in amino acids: CATSTLRGLGGYTF. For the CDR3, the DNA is TGTGCCACCAGCACCCTCCGGGGGCTGGGGGGCTACACCTTC.

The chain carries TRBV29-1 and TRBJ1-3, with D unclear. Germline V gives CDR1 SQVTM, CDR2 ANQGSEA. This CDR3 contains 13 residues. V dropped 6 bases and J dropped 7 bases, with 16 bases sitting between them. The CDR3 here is CSVSGLLRNTIYF. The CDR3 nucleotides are TGCAGCGTCTCCGGGCTCCTTCGTAACACCATATATTTT.